Below are 32 T cell receptor beta chains sequenced from a single sample in a study of beta chain features in type 1 diabetes. Expressed TCRB transcripts were sequenced, since all the RNA that had been isolated was reverse transcribed. Profiling relied on immunoSEQ multiplex PCR, and the TCRdb table lists in-frame clones only, not all of them. The data hold some 660,000 clones, with around an eighth observed a single time. Regarding the study as a whole: All four CD4+ subsets from Type 1 diabetes patients carried moderately but significantly shorter TCRB CDR3s.

No antigen is known for these receptors. The sequencing sample was made of naive CD4+ T cells from blood. The receptors were sampled from a man between 18 and 35 years old with type 1 diabetes.

This clone was seen more than once but under ten times. This chain links TRBV2 with TRBJ2-5; no reliable D call. The CDR3 loop spans 15 amino acids. From germline, CDR1 is SNHLY and CDR2 FYNNEI. V dropped 4 bases and J dropped 2 bases, with 14 bases sitting between them. CDR3 protein: CASSVSHSTQETQYF. The CDR3 DNA is TGTGCCAGCAGTGTTTCCCACAGCACACAAGAGACCCAGTACTTC.

In its sample, this clone was seen a few times. The rearrangement joins TRBV4-2 to TRBJ1-1; TRBD1 might be the D (6 bases). Trimming left V 4 bases short and J 5 bases short, with 11 bases between. Germline CDR1 is LGHNA and CDR2 is YNFKEQ. This CDR3 spans 13 amino acids. The CDR3 region has the DNA TGTGCCAGCAGCCGAACAGGGCGGACTGAAGCTTTCTTT. Protein: CASSRTGRTEAFF.

V usage is TRBV27 and J usage is TRBJ1-5; possible D gene TRBD1, 6 bases. The CDR3 is 14 residues long. Trimming took off 3 bases at V and 6 bases at J, with 12 bases between the two ends. Germline assignment: CDR1 MNHEY and CDR2 SMNVEV (reference sequence). The chain's CDR3 is CASSFAGESQPQHF. The CDR3 coding sequence is TGTGCCAGCAGTTTTGCAGGGGAGAGTCAGCCCCAGCATTTT.

This chain connects TRBV2 to TRBJ2-1, with D perhaps matching TRBD1 (5 bases). The V gene lost 3 bases and the J gene lost 4 bases, with 7 bases spanning the gap. The CDR3 has 13 amino acids. CDR1 is SNHLY, CDR2 FYNNEI, per germline. DNA for the CDR3: TGTGCCAGCAGTGACAGGGAATACAATGAGCAGTTCTTC. Translated: CASSDREYNEQFF.

This chain uses TRBV7-9 with TRBJ1-1; D is uncertain. The germline V gene has CDR1 SEHNR and CDR2 FQNEAQ (reference sequence). V lost 8 bases to trimming and J lost 0 bases, with 13 bases between them. CDR3 size: 14 residues. CDR3 sequence (DNA): TGTGCCAGCGGTTTTCTGGCCATGAACACTGAAGCTTTCTTT. The encoded protein is CASGFLAMNTEAFF.

This clone was detected a few times. The chain uses TRBV6-6 and TRBJ1-3; TRBD1 matches at 8 bases. CDR3 length: 13 residues. Germline lookup yields CDR1 MNHNY and CDR2 SVGAGI (reference sequence). V lost 6 bases to trimming and J lost 7 bases; unmatched junction nucleotides: 5. The CDR3 region is CASSGQGLNTIYF. The CDR3 DNA follows: TGTGCCAGCAGCGGACAGGGTTTGAACACCATATATTTT.

This clone was detected only a few times. The chain uses TRBV7-9 and TRBJ1-2, with 7 nucleotides matching TRBD1. The trim removed 2 bases at V and 5 bases at J, leaving 5 bases unmatched. CDR3 length equals 14 residues. Germline lookup yields CDR1 SEHNR and CDR2 FQNEAQ (reference sequence). CDR3 bases: TGTGCCAGCAGCTTACTCGGACAGGTGTATGGCTACACCTTC. Translating it yields CASSLLGQVYGYTF.

V is TRBV29-1 and J is TRBJ2-1, with TRBD2 matching 8 bases. The V segment lost 4 bases and the J segment 6 bases; nucleotides outside the gene matches: 11. Germline CDR1 and CDR2: SQVTM and ANQGSEA. CDR3 size: 15 residues. In DNA, the CDR3 is TGCAGCGTTGTGCAAGCGGGAGCCCTAATCAATGAGCAGTTCTTC. The encoded protein is CSVVQAGALINEQFF.

This clone has a handful of counts. This chain joins TRBV5-1 and TRBJ2-3; no clear D gene. Germline V gives CDR1 SGHRS, CDR2 YFSETQ. This CDR3 region has 12 residues. V gave up 9 bases and J gave up 0 bases, with 8 bases separating them. CDR3 residues: CATSDSTDTQYF. The CDR3 region has the DNA TGCGCCACCTCGGACAGCACAGATACGCAGTATTTT.

This clone has more than one count but fewer than ten. The chain links TRBV28 to TRBJ1-6, with D perhaps matching TRBD1 (6 bases). Trimming removed 7 bases from V and 9 bases from J, with 19 bases in between. From germline, CDR1 is MDHEN and CDR2 SYDVKM. This CDR3 is built from 15 residues. CDR3 DNA: TGTGCCAGCACCTTTGCAGGGGTGTTGAGTTCACCCCTCCACTTT. Translating it yields CASTFAGVLSSPLHF.

This rearrangement joins TRBV9 to TRBJ2-3; 7 nucleotides line up with TRBD2. Germline CDR1 and CDR2: SGDLS and YYNGEE. After removal of 1 base from V and 3 bases from J, the junction contained 5 bases not matched to a gene. CDR3 length equals 15 residues. CDR3 sequence (DNA): TGTGCCAGCAGCGTATCGACTAGCAGGACAGATACGCAGTATTTT. Its protein is CASSVSTSRTDTQYF.

The rearrangement joins TRBV28 to TRBJ2-1; D may be TRBD2 (7 bases). The CDR3 is made up of 15 amino acids. Trimming pared 7 bases from V and 0 bases from J, leaving 13 bases between. From germline, CDR1 is MDHEN and CDR2 SYDVKM. CDR3 loop: CASIGGGSSYNEQFF. The CDR3 bases are TGTGCCAGCATTGGCGGGGGCAGCTCCTACAATGAGCAGTTCTTC.

The J gene is TRBJ2-3, the V gene TRBV5-4; 7 bases are a match to TRBD1. The germline gives CDR1 SGHNT, CDR2 YYREEE (reference sequence). Trimming removed 4 bases from V and 5 bases from J; junction bases left unmatched: 13. This CDR3 has 16 residues. CDR3 sequence (DNA): TGTGCCAGCAGCCCAGACTGGACAGGAACTGAAGATACGCAGTATTTT. Translated, it gives CASSPDWTGTEDTQYF.

The chain links TRBV5-1 to TRBJ2-7, with D uncertain. Germline values: CDR1 SGHRS, CDR2 YFSETQ. The CDR3 has 15 residues. Trimming shortened V by 3 bases and J by 5 bases, and 18 bases separated the two germline ends. CDR3 coding DNA: TGCGCCAGCAGCTACACGGCCTCCGCCCCCCACGAGCAGTACTTC. Its translation: CASSYTASAPHEQYF. The complete variable domain, with remaining parts taken from reference TRBV5-1 and TRBJ2-7, reads KAGVTQTPRYLIKTRGQQVTLSCSPISGHRSVSWYQQTPGQGLQFLFEYFSETQRNKGNFPGRFSGRQFSNSRSEMNVSTLELGDSALYLCASSYTASAPHEQYFGPGTRLTVT.

This clone was recorded a few times. The chain employs TRBV12-2 and TRBJ1-3. TRBV12-2 is assigned pseudogene status. This CDR3 has 14 amino acids. CDR3 DNA sequence: TGTGCAAGTCGCCCAGGGAGCTCTGGAAACACCATATATTTT. It encodes CASRPGSSGNTIYF.

The chain links TRBV5-4 to TRBJ2-1; possibly TRBD1 for D (6 bases). V lost 6 bases and J lost 6, with 22 bases in between. This CDR3 has 16 residues. Germline loops: CDR1 SGHNT, CDR2 YYREEE (reference sequence). CDR3 sequence (DNA): TGTGCCAGCACCCCGACTCCTACAGGGAGAGGCAATGAGCAGTTCTTC. Protein product: CASTPTPTGRGNEQFF.

This clone was detected only a few times. This chain links TRBV23-1 with TRBJ2-4; 7 nucleotides match TRBD1. TRBV23-1 is flagged as an ORF with uncertain function. The CDR3 spans 18 residues. Trimming at V came to 0 bases and at J to 0 bases, leaving 8 bases not matched to a gene. CDR3 residues: CASSQSRGPNRAKNIQYF. CDR3 nucleotide sequence: TGCGCCAGCAGTCAATCGAGGGGGCCGAACCGAGCCAAAAACATTCAGTACTTC.

The rearrangement uses TRBV6-5 and TRBJ2-7, with D possibly TRBD2 on 5 matching bases. V was shortened by 4 bases and J by 0 bases, with 7 bases between the two germline ends. The CDR3 is 13 amino acids. Germline CDR1 reads MNHEY; CDR2 reads SVGAGI. The CDR3 protein is CASSSGNSYEQYF. CDR3 sequence (DNA): TGTGCCAGCAGTTCCGGGAACTCCTACGAGCAGTACTTC.

This clone showed up just a few times. This sequence joins TRBV27 and TRBJ2-7, with 14 bases that match TRBD2. Losses at the gene ends were 5 bases for V and 5 bases for J; bases not matched to a gene: 14. CDR1 and CDR2 from the germline V gene are MNHEY and SMNVEV (reference sequence). This CDR3 spans 18 amino acids. The CDR3 here is CASSPRLGLAGEAHEQYF. The CDR3 nucleotides are TGTGCCAGCAGTCCTCGACTGGGACTAGCGGGAGAGGCCCACGAGCAGTACTTC.

The chain carries TRBV7-2 and TRBJ2-5; D could derive from TRBD1 or TRBD2 (6 bases each). CDR1 is SGHTA, CDR2 FQGNSA, per germline. The CDR3 covers 15 residues. Trimming took 5 bases from V and 5 from J, leaving 18 bases between them. The CDR3 DNA sequence: TGTGCCAGCAGCGCTAGGGGGACTCGCCTGGAGACCCAGTACTTC. This translates into CASSARGTRLETQYF.

This clone was detected only a few times. This chain connects TRBV5-1 to TRBJ1-1; no clear D gene. This CDR3 contains 11 residues. V was shortened by 4 bases and J by 9 bases, with 10 bases between the two germline ends. From germline, CDR1 is SGHRS and CDR2 YFSETQ. The CDR3 spells CASSRSDQAFF. CDR3 nucleotide sequence: TGCGCCAGCAGCCGAAGCGATCAAGCTTTCTTT.

This rearrangement joins TRBV2 to TRBJ2-7; possible D gene TRBD1, 5 bases. Germline loops: CDR1 SNHLY, CDR2 FYNNEI. Between the trimmed V and J ends, which lost 5 bases and 6 bases, there was a span of 11 bases. There are 12 residues in the CDR3. CDR3 amino acids: CASSTQGLEQYF. The CDR3 DNA sequence: TGTGCCAGCAGTACTCAGGGTCTCGAGCAGTACTTC.

This clone was detected a few times. The V call is TRBV5-4, the J call TRBJ2-5; D call uncertain. The V gene lost 4 bases and the J gene lost 2 bases, with 15 bases spanning the gap. The CDR3 length is 15 residues. The germline V gene has CDR1 SGHNT and CDR2 YYREEE (reference sequence). CDR3 DNA sequence: TGTGCCAGCAGCGACACCCCTAGGGATCAAGAGACCCAGTACTTC. It specifies CASSDTPRDQETQYF.

In this sample, this clone turned up a few times. This sample includes further DNA sequences coding for the same CDR3. The CDR3 loop reads CAWSVLGNSPLHF. CDR3 nucleotide sequence: TGTGCCTGGAGTGTGTTGGGGAATTCACCCCTCCACTTT. The chain joins TRBV30 to TRBJ1-6, with D unresolved. The germline V and J ends were trimmed by 0 bases and 7 bases, with 7 bases remaining between them. The germline gives CDR1 GTSNPN, CDR2 SVGIG (reference sequence). The CDR3 extends over 13 amino acids.

This chain joins TRBV14 and TRBJ2-1; TRBD2 aligns across 9 bases. This CDR3 region has 19 residues. Trimming at V came to 0 bases and at J to 9 bases, leaving 18 bases not matched to a gene. Germline assignment: CDR1 SGHDN and CDR2 FVKESK. The CDR3 DNA sequence: TGTGCCAGCAGCCAAGATAACACCCTCCTGGCGGGAGGGCCTCGTGAGCAGTTCTTC. This translates into CASSQDNTLLAGGPREQFF. Using reference TRBV14 and TRBJ2-1 for the parts outside the CDR3, the full variable domain is EAGVTQFPSHSVIEKGQTVTLRCDPISGHDNLYWYRRVMGKEIKFLLHFVKESKQDESGMPNNRFLAERTGGTYSTLKVQPAELEDSGVYFCASSQDNTLLAGGPREQFFGPGTRLTVL.

The rearrangement uses TRBV4-2 and TRBJ1-1, with unresolved D. Germline loops: CDR1 LGHNA, CDR2 YNFKEQ. With 0 bases removed from V and 11 bases from J, the gap between germline ends came to 10 bases. This CDR3 spans 12 amino acids. The CDR3 is CASSQEGIRAFF. CDR3 nucleotide sequence: TGTGCCAGCAGCCAAGAGGGCATTCGGGCTTTCTTT.

The chain links TRBV29-1 to TRBJ2-7; D remains unclear. V lost 7 bases and J 1 base, leaving 14 bases between the germline ends. Germline loops: CDR1 SQVTM, CDR2 ANQGSEA. The CDR3 consists of 13 residues. CDR3 nucleotide sequence: TGCAGCGCGCGTGGGCAGACGTCCTACGAGCAGTACTTC. Encoded protein: CSARGQTSYEQYF.

The J gene is TRBJ1-1, the V gene TRBV9; the D is unclear. CDR3 length: 13 residues. Germline values: CDR1 SGDLS, CDR2 YYNGEE. With 4 bases removed from V and 4 bases from J, the gap between germline ends came to 11 bases. The CDR3 sequence is CASSPHIGTEAFF. Here the CDR3 DNA reads TGTGCCAGCAGCCCTCATATAGGCACTGAAGCTTTCTTT.

A remark on this clone: Additional DNA sequences in this sample encode the identical CDR3. The CDR3 DNA follows: TGTGCCAGCTCACCACAGGGGATGAACACTGAAGCTTTCTTT. It codes for CASSPQGMNTEAFF. V usage is TRBV18 and J usage is TRBJ1-1, with a weak D call TRBD1 (5 bases). The CDR3 contains 14 residues. Germline CDR1 and CDR2: KGHSH and LQKENI. The V and J ends lost 1 base and 0 bases respectively, with 6 bases between them.

Remarks on this clone: Other DNA sequences in the sample encode the same CDR3. The chain combines TRBV30 with TRBJ1-5; D perhaps matches TRBD1 (5 bases). Germline V lookup: CDR1 GTSNPN, CDR2 SVGIG (reference sequence). The V gene lost 0 bases and the J gene lost 4 bases, with 7 bases spanning the gap. The CDR3 extends over 13 amino acids. CDR3 coding DNA: TGTGCCTGGAGTGTAAGGGGTAATCAGCCCCAGCATTTT. This encodes CAWSVRGNQPQHF.

The chain carries TRBV14 and TRBJ2-7; D might be TRBD1 or TRBD2, each matching 5 bases. Trimming pared 4 bases from V and 7 bases from J, leaving 14 bases between. Germline V CDR1 and CDR2: SGHDN, FVKESK. The CDR3 is 13 residues long. The CDR3 loop reads CASSRGSLREQYF. The DNA for the CDR3 is TGTGCCAGCAGCCGGGGGAGTCTCAGGGAGCAGTACTTC.

This clone has a handful of counts. The chain has TRBV7-9 and TRBJ2-3; D is ambiguous. The CDR3 length is 11 residues. Trimming took off 7 bases at V and 4 bases at J, with 6 bases between the two ends. Germline CDR1 is SEHNR and CDR2 is FQNEAQ (reference sequence). The CDR3 nucleotides read TGTGCCAGCAAGCTCGCAGATACGCAGTATTTT. Amino acids: CASKLADTQYF. Drawing the rest from reference TRBV7-9 and TRBJ2-3, the complete variable domain is DTGVSQNPRHKITKRGQNVTFRCDPISEHNRLYWYRQTLGQGPEFLTYFQNEAQLEKSRLLSDRFSAERPKGSFSTLEIQRTEQGDSAMYLCASKLADTQYFGPGTRLTVL.